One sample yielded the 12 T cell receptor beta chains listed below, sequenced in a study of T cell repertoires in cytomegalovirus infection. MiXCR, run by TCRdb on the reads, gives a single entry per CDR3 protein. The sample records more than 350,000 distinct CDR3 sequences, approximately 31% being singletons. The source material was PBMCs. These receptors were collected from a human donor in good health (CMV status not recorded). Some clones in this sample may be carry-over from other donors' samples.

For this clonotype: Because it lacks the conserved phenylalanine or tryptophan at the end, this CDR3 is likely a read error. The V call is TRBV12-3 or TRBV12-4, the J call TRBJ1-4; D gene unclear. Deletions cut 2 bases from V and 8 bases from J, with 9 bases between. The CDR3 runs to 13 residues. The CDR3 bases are TGTGCCAGCAGTTTAAGATCCCGGGAAAAACTGTTTGTT. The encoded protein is CASSLRSREKLFV.

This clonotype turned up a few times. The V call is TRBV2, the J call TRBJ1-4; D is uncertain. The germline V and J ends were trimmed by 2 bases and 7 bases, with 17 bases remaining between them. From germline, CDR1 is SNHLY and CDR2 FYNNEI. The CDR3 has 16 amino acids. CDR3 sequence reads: CASSESRARGSEKLFF. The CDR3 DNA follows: TGTGCCAGCAGTGAATCACGGGCGCGTGGGAGTGAAAAACTGTTTTTT.

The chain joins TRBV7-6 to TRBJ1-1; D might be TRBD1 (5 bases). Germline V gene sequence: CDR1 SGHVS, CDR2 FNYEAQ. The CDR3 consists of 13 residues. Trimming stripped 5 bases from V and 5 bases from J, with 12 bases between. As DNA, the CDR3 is TGTGCCAGCAGCCACCAGACAGAGACTGAAGCTTTCTTT. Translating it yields CASSHQTETEAFF.

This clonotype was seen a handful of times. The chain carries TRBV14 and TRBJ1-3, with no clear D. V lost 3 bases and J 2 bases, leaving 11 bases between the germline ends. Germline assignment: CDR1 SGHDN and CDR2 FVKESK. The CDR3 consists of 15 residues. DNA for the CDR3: TGTGCCAGCAGCCAGCAGGCTGTGCCTGGAAACACCATATATTTT. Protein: CASSQQAVPGNTIYF. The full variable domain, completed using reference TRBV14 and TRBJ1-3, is EAGVTQFPSHSVIEKGQTVTLRCDPISGHDNLYWYRRVMGKEIKFLLHFVKESKQDESGMPNNRFLAERTGGTYSTLKVQPAELEDSGVYFCASSQQAVPGNTIYFGEGSWLTVV.

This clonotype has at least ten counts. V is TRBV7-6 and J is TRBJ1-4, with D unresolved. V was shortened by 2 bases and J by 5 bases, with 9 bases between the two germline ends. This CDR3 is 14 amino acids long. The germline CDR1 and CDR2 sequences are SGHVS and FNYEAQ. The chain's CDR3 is CASSLSPSNEKLFF. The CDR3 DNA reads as TGTGCCAGCAGCTTATCGCCTTCCAATGAAAAACTGTTTTTT. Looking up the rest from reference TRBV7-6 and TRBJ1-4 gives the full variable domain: GAGVSQSPRYKVTKRGQDVALRCDPISGHVSLYWYRQALGQGPEFLTYFNYEAQQDKSGLPNDRFSAERPEGSISTLTIQRTEQRDSAMYRCASSLSPSNEKLFFGSGTQLSVL.

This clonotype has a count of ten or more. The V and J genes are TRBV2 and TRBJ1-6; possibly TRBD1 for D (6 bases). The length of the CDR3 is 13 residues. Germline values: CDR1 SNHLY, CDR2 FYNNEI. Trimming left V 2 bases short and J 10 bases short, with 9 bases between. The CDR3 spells CASSERGESPLHF. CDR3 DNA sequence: TGTGCCAGCAGTGAAAGGGGGGAGTCACCCCTCCACTTT.

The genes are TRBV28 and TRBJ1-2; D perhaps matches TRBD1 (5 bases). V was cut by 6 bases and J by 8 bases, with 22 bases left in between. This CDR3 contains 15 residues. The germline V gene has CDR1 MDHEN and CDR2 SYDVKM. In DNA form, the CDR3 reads TGTGCCAGCAGGACCTCTATCGGGACGTCGGCGGGCTACACCTTC. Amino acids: CASRTSIGTSAGYTF.

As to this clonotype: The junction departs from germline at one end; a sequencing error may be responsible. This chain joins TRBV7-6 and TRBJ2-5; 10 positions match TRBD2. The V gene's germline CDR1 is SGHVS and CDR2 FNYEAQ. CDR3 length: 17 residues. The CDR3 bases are TGTGCCAGCATCTTACTCGGCAGCGGGGGGGCGCGGGAGACCCAGTACTTC. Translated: CASILLGSGGARETQYF.

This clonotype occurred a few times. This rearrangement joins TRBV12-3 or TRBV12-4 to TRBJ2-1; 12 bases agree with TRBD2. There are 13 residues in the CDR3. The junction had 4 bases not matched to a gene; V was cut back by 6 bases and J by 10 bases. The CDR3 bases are TGTGCCAGCAGAATCGGACTAGCGGGAGAGCAGTTCTTC. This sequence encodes CASRIGLAGEQFF.

The CDR3 protein is CSVGPAWNTEAFF. CDR3 DNA: TGCAGCGTTGGACCCGCATGGAACACTGAAGCTTTCTTT. The chain uses TRBV29-1 and TRBJ1-1; D is unresolved. Deletions cut 4 bases from V and 1 base from J, with 10 bases between. The CDR3 spans 13 residues. Germline CDR1 is SQVTM and CDR2 is ANQGSEA.

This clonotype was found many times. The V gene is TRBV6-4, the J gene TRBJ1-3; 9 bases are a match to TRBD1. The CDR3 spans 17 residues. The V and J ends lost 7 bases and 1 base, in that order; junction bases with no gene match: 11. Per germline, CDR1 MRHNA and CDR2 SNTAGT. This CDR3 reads CASKATGGRLSGNTIYF. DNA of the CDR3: TGTGCCAGCAAGGCGACAGGGGGAAGATTGTCTGGAAACACCATATATTTT.

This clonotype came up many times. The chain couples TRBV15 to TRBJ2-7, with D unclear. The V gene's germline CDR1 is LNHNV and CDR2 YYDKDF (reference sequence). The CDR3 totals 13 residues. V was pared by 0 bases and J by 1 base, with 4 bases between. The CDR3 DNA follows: TGTGCCACCAGCAGAGACAGATCCTACGAGCAGTACTTC. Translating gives CATSRDRSYEQYF.